The rows below give T cell receptor beta chains drawn from one sample of a study of STAT3 mutations in large granular lymphocyte leukemia. Sequencing used immunoSEQ multiplex PCR; TCRdb keeps in-frame clones, though not all of them. The repertoire includes about 9,300 clones, approximately 90% of them detected once, and approximately 84% sits in the top ten. The sample consisted of peripheral blood mononuclear cells. Receptors originate from a man older than 75 with T-cell large granular lymphocyte leukemia. Some clones in this sample may be carry-over from other donors' samples. Both conserved end residues are trimmed from each CDR3. Fields, in order: V gene, J gene, CDR3 protein.

>TRBV5-5|TRBJ2-5
ASSLVDRGGPRETQY
>TRBV5-1|TRBJ2-7
ASSLTGTGFYEQY
>TRBV18|TRBJ1-2
ASSQGQAYGYT
>TRBV11-2|TRBJ1-2
ASSTGQGSYGYT
>TRBV30|TRBJ2-5
AWSKTSGYETQY
>TRBV4-2|TRBJ1-2
ASSQAGANYGYT
>TRBV25-1|TRBJ1-1
ASMGNTEAF
>TRBV6-5|TRBJ2-7
ASSQAVAPGYEQY
>TRBV13|TRBJ2-2
ASSLWNTGELF
>TRBV5-1|TRBJ2-3
ASSFRSGGSDTQY
>TRBV11-2|TRBJ2-7
ASSFHTGEQY
>TRBV25-1|TRBJ2-5
ASSEGARGQGETQY
>TRBV19|TRBJ2-7
ASSSLAGGYEQY
>TRBV12-5|TRBJ2-7
ASALDSPSYEQY